This T cell receptor (beta chain) was recovered during a study of OX40 agonist ivuxolimab in advanced cancers. Produced via immunoSEQ multiplex PCR; TCRdb's table is partial and in-frame only. The sample has tens of thousands of clones, 80% seen once. Germline V gene sequence: CDR1 MNHNY, CDR2 SVGAGI (reference sequence). This CDR3 contains 16 residues. Between the trimmed V and J ends, which lost 2 bases and 6 bases, there was a span of 16 bases. The chain joins TRBV6-6 to TRBJ1-4; a weak D match, TRBD1 (6 bases). The sequence was obtained from an adult with an advanced solid tumor such as melanoma, head and neck, liver or kidney cancer. Source: CD4+ or CD8+ T cells sorted from blood, taken in a trial of the OX40 agonist ivuxolimab. The CDR3 sequence: CASSYLQGRGDEKLFF. Here the CDR3 DNA reads TGTGCCAGCAGTTACCTACAGGGAAGAGGGGATGAAAAACTGTTTTTT.